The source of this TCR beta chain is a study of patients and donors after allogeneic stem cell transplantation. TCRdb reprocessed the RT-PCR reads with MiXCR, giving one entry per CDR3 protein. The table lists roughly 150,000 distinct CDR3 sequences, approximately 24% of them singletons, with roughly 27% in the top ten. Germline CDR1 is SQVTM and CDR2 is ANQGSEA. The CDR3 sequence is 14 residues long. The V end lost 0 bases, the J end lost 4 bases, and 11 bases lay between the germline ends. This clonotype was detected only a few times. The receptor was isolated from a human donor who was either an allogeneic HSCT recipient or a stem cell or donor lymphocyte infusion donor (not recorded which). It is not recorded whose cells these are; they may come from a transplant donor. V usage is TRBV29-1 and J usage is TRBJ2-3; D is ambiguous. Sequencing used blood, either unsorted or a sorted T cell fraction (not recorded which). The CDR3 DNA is TGCAGCGTTGAAGATCAAGTCCACCCAGATACGCAGTATTTT. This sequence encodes CSVEDQVHPDTQYF.